This TCR beta chain was profiled in a study of T cells in Graves' hyperthyroidism and ophthalmopathy. Regarding the study as a whole: Expanded thyroid clonotypes (above 0.001) were mostly also found in blood.

On this clonotype itself: What it binds is unknown.

V trimming: 3 bases; J trimming: 5 bases; junction bases outside the gene matches: 7. CDR1 and CDR2 from the germline V gene are WSHSY and SAAADI. The CDR3 is 16 amino acids. Amplified TCR beta CDR3 regions derived from RNA transcripts. Primed by the HTBI set, a first-round RT-PCR was run on the TCR CDR3. Each CDR3 protein is one row after TCRdb ran MiXCR on the multiplex PCR reads. The table lists 750,000 to 900,000 distinct CDR3 sequences, 35% to 40% of them singletons. No ophthalmopathy progression within 18 months constituted stable Graves' hyperthyroidism. This sequence joins TRBV10-2 and TRBJ2-5; 12 bases fit TRBD2. The sequenced sample consisted of blood. The origin of this receptor is a man between 18 and 35 years old with Graves' hyperthyroidism. CDR3 DNA sequence: TGCGCCAGCAGTGATATCTCTAGCGGGGGGGGGGAGACCCAGTACTTC. It yields the protein CASSDISSGGGETQYF.